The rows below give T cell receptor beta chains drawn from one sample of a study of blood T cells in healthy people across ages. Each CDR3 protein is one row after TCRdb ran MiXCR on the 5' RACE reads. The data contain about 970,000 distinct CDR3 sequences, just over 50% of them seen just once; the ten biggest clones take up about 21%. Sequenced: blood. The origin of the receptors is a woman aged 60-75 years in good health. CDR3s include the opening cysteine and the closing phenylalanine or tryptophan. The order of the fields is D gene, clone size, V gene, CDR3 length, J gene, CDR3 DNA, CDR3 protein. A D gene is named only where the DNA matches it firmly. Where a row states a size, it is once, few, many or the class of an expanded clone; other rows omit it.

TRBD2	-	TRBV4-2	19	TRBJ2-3	TGTGCCAGCAGCCAGTGGGGACTAGCGGGTCCCCCTAGCACAGATACGCAGTATTTT	CASSQWGLAGPPSTDTQYF
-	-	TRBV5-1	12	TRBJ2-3	TGCGCCAGCAGCTTGGAGGACGATACGCAGTATTTT	CASSLEDDTQYF
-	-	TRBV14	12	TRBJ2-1	TGTGCCAGCAGCCAAAGCATCAATGAGCAGTTCTTC	CASSQSINEQFF
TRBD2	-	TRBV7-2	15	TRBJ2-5	TGTGCCAGCAGTCTCCGACTAGCGGGAGTTCGGACCCAGTACTTC	CASSLRLAGVRTQYF
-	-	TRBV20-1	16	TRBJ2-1	TGCAGTGCTAGGGCCCTTCCAGGGAGGTCCTACAATGAGCAGTTCTTC	CSARALPGRSYNEQFF
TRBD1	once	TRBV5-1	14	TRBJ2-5	TGCGCCAGCAGCATACCGACAGGGGTTGAGACCCAGTACTTC	CASSIPTGVETQYF
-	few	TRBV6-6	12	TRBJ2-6	TGTGCCGGGGAGTCTGGGGCCAACGTCCTGACTTTC	CAGESGANVLTF
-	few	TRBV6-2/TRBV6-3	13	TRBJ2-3	TGTGCCAGCAGTTCAAAACGCACAGATACGCAGTATTTT	CASSSKRTDTQYF
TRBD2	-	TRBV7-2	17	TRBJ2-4	TGTGCCAGCAGCTTAGCCAGCGGGAGGAGAGGCCAAAACATTCAGTACTTC	CASSLASGRRGQNIQYF
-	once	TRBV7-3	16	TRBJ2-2	TGTGCCAGCAGCCTAAACGTCGGCAGGCTTACCGGGGAGCTGTTTTTT	CASSLNVGRLTGELFF
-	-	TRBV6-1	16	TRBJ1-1	TGTGCCAGCGAAAGGGGTAAGCAAAGGGGCGGCACTGAAGCTTTCTTT	CASERGKQRGGTEAFF
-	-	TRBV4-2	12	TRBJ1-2	TGTGCCAGCAGCCAAGACGACTATGGCTACACCTTC	CASSQDDYGYTF
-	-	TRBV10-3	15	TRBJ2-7	TGTGCCATCAGTGAGTCAACTAGCAGACCCTACGAGCAGTACTTC	CAISESTSRPYEQYF
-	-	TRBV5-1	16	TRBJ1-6	TGCGCCAGCAGCCCAAGCCGGGGGTCCTATAATTCACCCCTCCACTTT	CASSPSRGSYNSPLHF
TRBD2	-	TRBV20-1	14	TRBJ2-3	TGCAGTGCTAGAGTAGCGGGATCCACAGATACGCAGTATTTT	CSARVAGSTDTQYF
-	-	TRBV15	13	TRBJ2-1	TGTGCCACCAGCCGGTCCCCCCTGGGTGAGCAGTTCTTC	CATSRSPLGEQFF
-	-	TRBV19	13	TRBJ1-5	TGTGCCAGTGCCGGGACATATGGCCAGCCCCAGCATTTT	CASAGTYGQPQHF
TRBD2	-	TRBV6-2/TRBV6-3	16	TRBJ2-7	TGTGCCAGCAGTTACGAGGGGACTAGCTTTTTCGACGAGCAGTACTTC	CASSYEGTSFFDEQYF
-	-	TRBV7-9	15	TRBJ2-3	TGTGCCAGCAGCTTAGCGGGGAGCCTTACAGATACGCAGTATTTT	CASSLAGSLTDTQYF
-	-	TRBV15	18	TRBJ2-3	TGTGCCACCAGCACACCCGAACGGACTCACCGGGCCACAGATACGCAGTATTTT	CATSTPERTHRATDTQYF
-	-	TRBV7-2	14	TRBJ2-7	TGTGCCAGCAGTGTGGCAACTGACTCCTACGAGCAGTACTTC	CASSVATDSYEQYF
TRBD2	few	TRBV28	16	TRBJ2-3	TGTGCCAGCAGACCCCCTAGCGGGAGTAACACAGATACGCAGTATTTT	CASRPPSGSNTDTQYF
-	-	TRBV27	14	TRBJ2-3	TGTGCCAGCAGTTTAAGTCTGGGCACAGATACGCAGTATTTT	CASSLSLGTDTQYF
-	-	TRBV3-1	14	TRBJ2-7	TGTGCCAGCAGCTGGCGAACATCTATCTACGAGCAGTACTTC	CASSWRTSIYEQYF
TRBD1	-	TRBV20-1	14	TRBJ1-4	TGCAGTGCTAGAGGGGACAGGGGCTATGAAAAACTGTTTTTT	CSARGDRGYEKLFF
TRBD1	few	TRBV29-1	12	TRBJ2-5	TGCAGCGCCCTGACAGGGCTAGAGACCCAGTACTTC	CSALTGLETQYF
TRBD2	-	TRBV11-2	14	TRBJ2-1	TGTGCCAGCAGCCGGAGCGGGAGGAGCAATGAGCAGTTCTTC	CASSRSGRSNEQFF
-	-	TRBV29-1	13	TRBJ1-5	TGCAGCGGGGGGCAGGGATCCGATCAGCCCCAGCATTTT	CSGGQGSDQPQHF
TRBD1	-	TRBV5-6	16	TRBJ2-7	TGTGCCAGCAGTCAAAGGACAGGGGTTATTCCCTACGAGCAGTACTTC	CASSQRTGVIPYEQYF
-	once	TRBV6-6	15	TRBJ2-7	TGTGCCAGCAGTTACGGAGGGGCAGGATCCTACGAGCAGTACTTC	CASSYGGAGSYEQYF
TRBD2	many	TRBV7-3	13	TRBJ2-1	TGTGCCAGCAGCCCTCGGACTAGCGGGGAGCAGTTCTTC	CASSPRTSGEQFF
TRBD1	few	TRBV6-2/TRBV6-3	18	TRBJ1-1	TGTGCCAGCAGCCGAACGGGGACAGGGGGCGTTCGGAACACTGAAGCTTTCTTT	CASSRTGTGGVRNTEAFF
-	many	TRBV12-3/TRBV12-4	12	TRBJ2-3	TGTGCCAGCAGCCCGACGTCAGATACGCAGTATTTT	CASSPTSDTQYF
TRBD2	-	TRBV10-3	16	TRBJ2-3	TGTGCCATCAGTGACCGGACTAGCGGGAGAGTGGATACGCAGTATTTT	CAISDRTSGRVDTQYF
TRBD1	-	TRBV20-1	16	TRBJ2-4	TGCAGTGCTAGACCCCCGGGACAGATAGCCAAAAACATTCAGTACTTC	CSARPPGQIAKNIQYF
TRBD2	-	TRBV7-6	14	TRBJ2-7	TGTGCCAGCAGCTCCGGGACTAGCGATTACGAGCAGTACTTC	CASSSGTSDYEQYF
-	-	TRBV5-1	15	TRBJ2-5	TGCGCCAGCAGCTTGACAGGGCTAGGGGAAGAGACCCAGTACTTC	CASSLTGLGEETQYF
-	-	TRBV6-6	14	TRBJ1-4	TGTGCCAGCAGCCCCCGGGGGGCTGGGGAAAAACTGTTTTTT	CASSPRGAGEKLFF
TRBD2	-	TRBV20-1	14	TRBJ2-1	TGCAGTGCTCCCAGGAGCGGGAGGGCCAATGAGCAGTTCTTC	CSAPRSGRANEQFF
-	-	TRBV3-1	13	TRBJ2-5	TGTGCCAGCAGCCAAGGAGAGGGACGGGCCCAGTACTTC	CASSQGEGRAQYF
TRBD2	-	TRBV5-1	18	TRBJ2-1	TGCGCCAGCAGCTTGGCCTTCAGCGGGAGTACCCCCTACAATGAGCAGTTCTTC	CASSLAFSGSTPYNEQFF
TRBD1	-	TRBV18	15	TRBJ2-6	TGTGCCAGCTCATTCCGACAGGGGGTAGGCAACGTCCTGACTTTC	CASSFRQGVGNVLTF
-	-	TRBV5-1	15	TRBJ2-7	TGCGCCAGCAGCTTCAGGACCCAGGACATGTACGAGCAGTACTTC	CASSFRTQDMYEQYF
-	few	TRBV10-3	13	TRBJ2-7	TGTGCCATCAGTGAGGTCAGCGCCTACGAGCAGTACTTC	CAISEVSAYEQYF
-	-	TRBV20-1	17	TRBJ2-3	TGCAGTGCTAGAGATCATCCGAAGGGGCCGAGCACAGATACGCAGTATTTT	CSARDHPKGPSTDTQYF
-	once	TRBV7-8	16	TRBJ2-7	TGTGCCAGCAGCCCCGTATTCGGGAACTCCTACAATGAGCAGTACTTC	CASSPVFGNSYNEQYF
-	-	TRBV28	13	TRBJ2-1	TGTGCCAGCAGTCCCCCCAAAGGTAATGAGCAGTTCTTC	CASSPPKGNEQFF
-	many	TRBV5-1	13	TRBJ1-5	TGTGCCAGCAGCTTATCCGGCAATCAGCCCCAGCATTTT	CASSLSGNQPQHF
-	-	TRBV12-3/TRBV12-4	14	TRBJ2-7	TGTGCCAGCAGCCCCCTCGGGAACTCCTACGAGCAGTACTTC	CASSPLGNSYEQYF
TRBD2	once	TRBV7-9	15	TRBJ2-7	TGTGCCAGCAGCTCCCCGGGACTACAGTCCTACGAGCAGTACTTC	CASSSPGLQSYEQYF